Following are 5 T cell receptor beta chains from one sample sequenced in a study of sequential checkpoint blockade in melanoma. Libraries were prepared by immunoSEQ multiplex PCR; TCRdb keeps only in-frame clonotypes and omits some of them. There are approximately 12,000 clones in the sample; 76% occur only once, and 40% to 60% lies in the top ten. Treatment defined: randomized to nivolumab then ipilimumab (arm A) or the reverse (arm B). This material consisted of CD8+ T cells sorted from blood (inferred from file names), taken from a patient given nivolumab and ipilimumab in sequence. These TCRs come from a human patient with melanoma. Some clones in this sample may be carry-over from other donors' samples.

This clone was observed a handful of times. V is TRBV21-1 and J is TRBJ1-2. TRBV21-1 is deemed a pseudogene. CDR3 size: 12 residues. CDR3 amino acids: CASSNGNYGYTF. The DNA of the CDR3 is TGTGCCAGCAGCAACGGGAACTATGGCTACACCTTC.

This clone was recorded only once. V gene TRBV5-1 combines with J gene TRBJ2-7, with TRBD2 identical over 10 bases. This CDR3 contains 13 residues. V lost 4 bases and J lost 7; bases outside the gene matches: 5. The V gene's germline CDR1 is SGHRS and CDR2 YFSETQ. The CDR3 region has the DNA TGCGCCAGCAGCGGCGGGACTAGCGTTGAGCAGTACTTC. It codes for CASSGGTSVEQYF.

This clone occurred a few times. V is TRBV7-9 and J is TRBJ1-2, with D possibly TRBD1 on 6 matching bases. This CDR3 comprises 14 residues. Per germline, CDR1 SEHNR and CDR2 FQNEAQ (reference sequence). Deletions cut 1 base from V and 4 bases from J, with 10 bases between. CDR3 sequence reads: CASSLGQDPYGYTF. As DNA, the CDR3 is TGTGCCAGCAGCTTAGGACAGGATCCCTATGGCTACACCTTC.

The chain carries TRBV7-9 and TRBJ2-1; D perhaps matches TRBD1 (7 bases). This CDR3 spans 14 amino acids. Germline CDR1 reads SEHNR; CDR2 reads FQNEAQ (reference sequence). The V end lost 4 bases, the J end lost 14 bases, and 21 bases lay between the germline ends. This CDR3 reads CASSSQGGPTSEFF. The CDR3 nucleotides read TGTGCCAGCAGCTCTCAGGGGGGCCCGACGTCGGAGTTCTTC.

The chain links TRBV21-1 to TRBJ2-3; the table names TRBD2, a call not compared with the DNA. TRBV21-1 counts as a pseudogene. CDR3 length: 16 residues. CDR3 protein: CASSKVEVSSTDTQYF. The CDR3 DNA sequence: TGTGCCAGCAGCAAAGTAGAAGTATCTAGCACAGATACGCAGTATTTT.